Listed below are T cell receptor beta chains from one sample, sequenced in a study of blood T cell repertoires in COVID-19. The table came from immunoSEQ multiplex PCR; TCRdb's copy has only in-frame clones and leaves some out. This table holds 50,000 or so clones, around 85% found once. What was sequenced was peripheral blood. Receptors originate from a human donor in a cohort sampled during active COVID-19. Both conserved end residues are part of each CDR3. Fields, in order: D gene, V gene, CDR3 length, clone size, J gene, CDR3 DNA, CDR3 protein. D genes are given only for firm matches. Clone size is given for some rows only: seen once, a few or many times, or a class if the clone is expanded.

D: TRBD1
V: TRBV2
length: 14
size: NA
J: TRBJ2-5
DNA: TGTGCCAGCAGCGCCGGGACAGCCCAAGAGACCCAGTACTTC
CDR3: CASSAGTAQETQYF

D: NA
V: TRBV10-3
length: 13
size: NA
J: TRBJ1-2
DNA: TGTGCCATCTCACTTCGAGAGAACTATGGCTACACCTTC
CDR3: CAISLRENYGYTF

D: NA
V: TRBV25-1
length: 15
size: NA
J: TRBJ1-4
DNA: TGTGCCAGCAGTGAATCGTTCAGGGGAGATGAAAAACTGTTTTTT
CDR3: CASSESFRGDEKLFF

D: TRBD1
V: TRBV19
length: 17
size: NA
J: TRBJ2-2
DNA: TGTGCCAGTAGTATCAGGACAGGGGCCGCGAACACCGGGGAGCTGTTTTTT
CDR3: CASSIRTGAANTGELFF

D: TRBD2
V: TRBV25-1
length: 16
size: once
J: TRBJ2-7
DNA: TGTGCCAGCAGTGAACGAAAGGCGGGAGGGCGGTACGAGCAGTACTTC
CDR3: CASSERKAGGRYEQYF

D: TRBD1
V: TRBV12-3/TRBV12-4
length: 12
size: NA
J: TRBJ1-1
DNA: TGTGCCAGCAGTTTCGAGGGGGCGGAAGCTTTCTTT
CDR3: CASSFEGAEAFF

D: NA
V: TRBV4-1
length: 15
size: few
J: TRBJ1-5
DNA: TGCGCCAGCAGCGGAGAGATATTAAACAATCAGCCCCAGCATTTT
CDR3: CASSGEILNNQPQHF

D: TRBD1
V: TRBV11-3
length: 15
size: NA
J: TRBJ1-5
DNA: TGTGCCAGCAGCTTGGGAGGACAGGACAATCAGCCCCAGCATTTT
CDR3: CASSLGGQDNQPQHF

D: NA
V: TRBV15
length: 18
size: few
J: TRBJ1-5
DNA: TGTGCCACCAGCAGAACATCTGGGGCGGTAGATAGCAATCAGCCCCAGCATTTT
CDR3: CATSRTSGAVDSNQPQHF

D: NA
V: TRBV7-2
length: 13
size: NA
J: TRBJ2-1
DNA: TGTGCCAGCAGCCCAAACAGGGAAATGGGGCAGTTCTTC
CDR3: CASSPNREMGQFF

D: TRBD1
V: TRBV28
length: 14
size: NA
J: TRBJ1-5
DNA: TGTGCCAGCAATCTCAGGGGGACGTTTCAGCCCCAGCATTTT
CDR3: CASNLRGTFQPQHF

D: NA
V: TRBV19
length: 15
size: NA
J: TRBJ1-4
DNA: TGTGCCAGTAGCCCTCAGTCCGCAACTAATGAAAAACTGTTTTTT
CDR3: CASSPQSATNEKLFF

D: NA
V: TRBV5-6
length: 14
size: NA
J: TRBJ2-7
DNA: TGTGCCAGCAGCCTAATCCGGGGGTCCTACGAGCAGTACTTC
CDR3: CASSLIRGSYEQYF

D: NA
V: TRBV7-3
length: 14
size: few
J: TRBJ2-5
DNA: TGTGCCAGCAGCTTGACAGTGAGTGGTGAGACCCAGTACTTC
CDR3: CASSLTVSGETQYF

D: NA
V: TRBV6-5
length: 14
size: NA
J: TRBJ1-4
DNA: TGTGCCAGCAGTTTGTTATCCGGGGAAGAAAAACTGTTTTTT
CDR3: CASSLLSGEEKLFF

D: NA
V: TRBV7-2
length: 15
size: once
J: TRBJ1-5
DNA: TGTGCCAGCACCTGGCAGGGGCATAGCAATCAGCCCCAGCATTTT
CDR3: CASTWQGHSNQPQHF

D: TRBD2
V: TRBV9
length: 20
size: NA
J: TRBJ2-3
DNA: TGTGCCAGCAGCTCCCGGACTAGCGGGAGGGACCATTCTAGCACAGATACGCAGTATTTT
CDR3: CASSSRTSGRDHSSTDTQYF

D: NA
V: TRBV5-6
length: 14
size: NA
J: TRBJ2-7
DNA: TGTGCCAGCCGGCTTTGGGGGACATCCTACGAGCAGTACTTC
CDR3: CASRLWGTSYEQYF

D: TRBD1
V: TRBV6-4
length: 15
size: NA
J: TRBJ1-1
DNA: TGTGCCAGCAGTGATAACGCCGACAGGGGTTCGACTTGGTTCTTT
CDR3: CASSDNADRGSTWFF

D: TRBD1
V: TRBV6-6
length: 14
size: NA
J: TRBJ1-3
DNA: TGTGCCAGCAGTAGGACAGGGGCTGGAAACACCATATATTTT
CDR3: CASSRTGAGNTIYF

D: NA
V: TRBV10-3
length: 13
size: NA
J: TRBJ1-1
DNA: TGTGCCATCAGTGAGAGGGGGAACACTGAAGCTTTCTTT
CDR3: CAISERGNTEAFF

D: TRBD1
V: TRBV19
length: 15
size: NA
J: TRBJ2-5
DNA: TGTGCCAGTAAGGCCGGACAGGGGTACCAAGAGACCCAGTACTTC
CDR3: CASKAGQGYQETQYF

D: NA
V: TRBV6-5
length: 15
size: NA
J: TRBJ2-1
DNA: TGTGCCAGCGGATCTAAGCGGGCGTCCGACAATGAGCAGTTCTTC
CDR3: CASGSKRASDNEQFF

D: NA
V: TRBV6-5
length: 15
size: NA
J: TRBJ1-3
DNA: TGTGCCAGCAGTTCGGGGGGGAGCTCTGGAAACACCATATATTTT
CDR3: CASSSGGSSGNTIYF

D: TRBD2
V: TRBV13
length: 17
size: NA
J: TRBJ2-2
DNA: TGTGCCAGCAGCTCCGGACTAGCGGGGGGAGGAACCGGGGAGCTGTTTTTT
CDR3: CASSSGLAGGGTGELFF

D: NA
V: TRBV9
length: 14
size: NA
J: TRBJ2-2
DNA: TGTGCCAGCAGCGCCCGGTCGAACACCGGGGAGCTGTTTTTT
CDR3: CASSARSNTGELFF

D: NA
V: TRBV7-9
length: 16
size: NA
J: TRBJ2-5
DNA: TGTGCCAGCAGCTTCGGCAGGGGAAGGCCTAGAGAGACCCAGTACTTC
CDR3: CASSFGRGRPRETQYF

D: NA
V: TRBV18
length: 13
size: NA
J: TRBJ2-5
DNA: TGTGCCAGCTCACCCCCAGGCGGGGAGACCCAGTACTTC
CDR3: CASSPPGGETQYF

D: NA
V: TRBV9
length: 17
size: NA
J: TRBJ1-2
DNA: TGTGCCAGCAGCGTAGACCCCGTAGGGCAGGGAGGGAATGGCTACACCTTC
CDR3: CASSVDPVGQGGNGYTF

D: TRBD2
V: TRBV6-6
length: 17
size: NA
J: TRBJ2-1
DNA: TGTGCCAGCAGTCAGATAGCGGGTGGGGGATCCTACAATGAGCAGTTCTTC
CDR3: CASSQIAGGGSYNEQFF

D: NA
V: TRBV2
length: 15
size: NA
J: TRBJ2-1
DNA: TGTGCCAGCAGTGATTCGTGGGGCCGTGCGAATGAGCAGTTCTTC
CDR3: CASSDSWGRANEQFF

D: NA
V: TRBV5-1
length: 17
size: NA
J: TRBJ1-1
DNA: TGCGCCAGCAGCCCATCACTCGGTCGTTCAACCTACACTGAAGCTTTCTTT
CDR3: CASSPSLGRSTYTEAFF

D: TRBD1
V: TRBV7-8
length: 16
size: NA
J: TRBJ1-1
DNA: TGTGCCAGCAGCTTAAGTGGGACAGGGGGGTCCCCTGAAGCTTTCTTT
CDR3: CASSLSGTGGSPEAFF

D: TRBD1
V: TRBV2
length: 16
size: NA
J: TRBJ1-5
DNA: TGTGCCAGCAGGGGATGGGACAGAGATAGCAATCAGCCCCAGCATTTT
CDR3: CASRGWDRDSNQPQHF

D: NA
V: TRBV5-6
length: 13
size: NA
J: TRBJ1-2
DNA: TGTGCCAGCACCTTATCCCGGAGGGATGGCTACACCTTC
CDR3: CASTLSRRDGYTF

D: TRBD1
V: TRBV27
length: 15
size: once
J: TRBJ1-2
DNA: TGTGCCAGCAGTTTTGGGCAGGGGGGAGTTCATGGCTACACCTTC
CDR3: CASSFGQGGVHGYTF

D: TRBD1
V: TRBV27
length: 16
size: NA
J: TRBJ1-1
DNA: TGTGCCAGCAGAACCCGGACAGGGGCCATGAACACTGAAGCTTTCTTT
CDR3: CASRTRTGAMNTEAFF

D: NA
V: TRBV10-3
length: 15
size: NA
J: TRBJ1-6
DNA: TGTGCCATCAGTGACAGGTACTCGTCAGATTCACCCCTCCACTTT
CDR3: CAISDRYSSDSPLHF

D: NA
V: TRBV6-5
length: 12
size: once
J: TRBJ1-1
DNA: TGTGCCAGCAGTCGCGGAGGGACTGAAGCTTTCTTT
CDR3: CASSRGGTEAFF

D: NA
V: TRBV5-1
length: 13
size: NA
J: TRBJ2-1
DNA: TGCGCCAGCAGCTTGGTGACAGACAATGAGCAGTTCTTC
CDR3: CASSLVTDNEQFF

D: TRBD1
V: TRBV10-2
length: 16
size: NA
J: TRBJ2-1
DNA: TGCGCCAGCAGTAGACAGGGTAATAGTCTGGGCAATGAGCAGTTCTTC
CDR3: CASSRQGNSLGNEQFF

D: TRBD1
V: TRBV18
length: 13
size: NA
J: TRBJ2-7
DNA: TGTGCCAGCTTTAGACAGGGAGCAAACGAGCAGTACTTC
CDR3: CASFRQGANEQYF

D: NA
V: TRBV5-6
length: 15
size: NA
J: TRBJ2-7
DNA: TGTGCCAGCAGCTTGGGAACCGGGAGCTCCTACGAGCAGTACTTC
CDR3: CASSLGTGSSYEQYF

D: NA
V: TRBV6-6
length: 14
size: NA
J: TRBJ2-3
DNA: TGTGCCAGCCGATCGACAGGGGAGGGAGATACGCAGTATTTT
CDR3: CASRSTGEGDTQYF

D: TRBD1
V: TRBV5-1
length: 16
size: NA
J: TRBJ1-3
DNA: TGCGCCAGCAGCTCTACAGGGGGCCGCTCTGGAAACACCATATATTTT
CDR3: CASSSTGGRSGNTIYF

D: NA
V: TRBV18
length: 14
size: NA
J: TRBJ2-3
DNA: TGTGCCAGCTCACCACCCGGGATCACAGATACGCAGTATTTT
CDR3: CASSPPGITDTQYF

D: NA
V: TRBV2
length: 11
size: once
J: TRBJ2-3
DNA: TGTGCCAGCAGGCGTACAGATACGCAGTATTTT
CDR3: CASRRTDTQYF

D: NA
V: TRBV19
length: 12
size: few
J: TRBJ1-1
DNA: TGTGCCACCGGACTTTCATACACTGAAGCTTTCTTT
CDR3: CATGLSYTEAFF